The rows below give T cell receptor beta chains drawn from one sample of a study of blood T cell repertoires in COVID-19. Here immunoSEQ multiplex PCR was the method, and the copy in TCRdb shows in-frame clones only, minus some. The data show a few hundred thousand clones, 87% seen once. Material: PBMCs or T cells enriched from blood (not recorded which). These receptors came from a woman in her twenties or thirties who had recovered from COVID-19. Both conserved end residues are part of each CDR3. The D gene is left open where the match is weak. Rows may omit the clone size; those that give it use once, few, many or a size class.

v_call	clone_size	cdr3_length	j_call	d_call	cdr3_aa	cdr3_nt
TRBV18	NA	15	TRBJ2-2	NA	CASSPDRTNTGELFF	TGTGCCAGCTCTCCGGACAGAACGAACACCGGGGAGCTGTTTTTT
TRBV7-9	NA	14	TRBJ2-3	TRBD1	CASSSRDSPDTQYF	TGTGCCAGCAGCTCCCGGGACAGCCCAGATACGCAGTATTTT
TRBV11-1	NA	14	TRBJ2-1	NA	CASSLSRVNNEQFF	TGTGCCAGCAGCTTATCCAGGGTTAACAATGAGCAGTTCTTC
TRBV28	NA	15	TRBJ2-1	NA	CASRTGTSSYNEQFF	TGTGCCAGCAGGACGGGTACCAGCTCCTACAATGAGCAGTTCTTC
TRBV7-9	NA	15	TRBJ2-6	NA	CASSHRVSGANVLTF	TGTGCCAGCAGCCACAGGGTCTCTGGGGCCAACGTCCTGACTTTC
TRBV2	NA	14	TRBJ1-5	NA	CARGGLDSNQPQHF	TGTGCCAGGGGGGGGTTGGATAGCAATCAGCCCCAGCATTTT
TRBV6-5	NA	14	TRBJ1-1	TRBD1	CASSYGLGQGEAFF	TGTGCCAGCAGTTACGGGCTAGGACAGGGTGAAGCTTTCTTT
TRBV24-1	NA	16	TRBJ1-5	TRBD1	CATSESGQGAYQPQHF	TGTGCCACCAGTGAATCCGGACAGGGGGCTTATCAGCCCCAGCATTTT
TRBV5-5	NA	15	TRBJ1-2	NA	CASSPKREQAYGYTF	TGTGCCAGCAGCCCTAAGAGGGAGCAGGCCTATGGCTACACCTTC
TRBV19	NA	11	TRBJ1-6	NA	CATHEGSPLHF	TGTGCCACCCACGAGGGTTCACCCCTCCACTTT
TRBV24-1	NA	15	TRBJ1-2	NA	CATSVSGTGGGGYTF	TGTGCCACCAGTGTTTCAGGGACTGGGGGAGGTGGCTACACCTTC
TRBV28	once	18	TRBJ1-5	TRBD1	CASSPPGQVGVVNQPQHF	TGTGCCAGCAGTCCACCCGGACAGGTGGGTGTAGTCAATCAGCCCCAGCATTTT
TRBV20-1	NA	15	TRBJ1-6	TRBD1	CSANEPGQGYSPLHF	TGCAGTGCTAATGAACCGGGACAGGGTTATTCACCCCTCCACTTT
TRBV30	NA	15	TRBJ1-6	TRBD1	CAWSTRTGLFSPLHF	TGTGCCTGGAGTACCCGGACAGGTCTATTTTCACCCCTCCACTTT
TRBV5-8	NA	17	TRBJ1-1	TRBD1	CASSLFAARQGRTEAFF	TGTGCCAGCAGCTTATTCGCGGCCCGACAGGGCCGCACTGAAGCTTTCTTT
TRBV29-1	NA	10	TRBJ1-4	NA	CSVDRGGLFF	TGCAGCGTTGACCGAGGAGGACTGTTTTTT
TRBV28	NA	17	TRBJ1-5	TRBD1	CASSTTGTGKALGPQHF	TGTGCCAGCTCTACCACCGGGACAGGCAAAGCTTTGGGGCCCCAGCATTTT
TRBV6-5	NA	15	TRBJ1-2	NA	CASSPRQDLRYGYTF	TGTGCCAGCAGCCCCCGACAGGACCTTAGGTATGGCTACACCTTC
TRBV15	NA	14	TRBJ2-3	NA	CATSYGEVADTQYF	TGTGCCACCAGCTACGGGGAAGTCGCAGATACGCAGTATTTT
TRBV2	NA	15	TRBJ2-2	NA	CASSEGRVFTGELFF	TGTGCCAGCAGTGAAGGCAGGGTATTCACCGGGGAGCTGTTTTTT
TRBV7-2	NA	16	TRBJ2-3	NA	CASSSPLGGRGDTQYF	TGTGCCAGCAGCTCCCCCCTGGGGGGGCGCGGAGATACGCAGTATTTT
TRBV5-1	NA	14	TRBJ2-5	NA	CASSLERGRETQYF	TGCGCCAGCAGCTTGGAACGGGGGAGGGAGACCCAGTACTTC
TRBV24-1	NA	17	TRBJ1-1	TRBD1	CATSDLPQGALNTEAFF	TGTGCCACCAGTGATTTGCCACAGGGGGCTCTGAACACTGAAGCTTTCTTT
TRBV7-9	NA	17	TRBJ1-5	TRBD1	CASSLETRTGSNQPQHF	TGTGCCAGCAGCTTAGAAACCCGGACAGGGAGCAATCAGCCCCAGCATTTT
TRBV2	NA	15	TRBJ1-2	TRBD1	CASSELPGQGDLYTF	TGTGCCAGCAGTGAGCTGCCGGGACAGGGAGATCTCTACACCTTC
TRBV3-1/TRBV3-2	NA	15	TRBJ2-5	TRBD1	CASSQGDRGQETQYF	TGTGCCAGCAGCCAAGGGGACAGGGGCCAAGAGACCCAGTACTTC
TRBV2	NA	17	TRBJ2-5	TRBD1	CASSGLRDRGWGETQYF	TGTGCCAGCTCGGGGCTACGAGACAGGGGGTGGGGAGAGACCCAGTACTTC
TRBV4-3	once	16	TRBJ1-6	NA	CASSQVAPAGDSPLHF	TGCGCCAGCAGCCAGGTTGCCCCGGCAGGGGATTCACCCCTCCACTTT
TRBV2	NA	15	TRBJ2-1	TRBD1	CASSPQGSSYNEQFF	TGTGCCAGCAGTCCACAGGGGAGTTCCTACAATGAGCAGTTCTTC
TRBV18	NA	18	TRBJ2-3	TRBD2	CASSPIPRPGGDTDTQYF	TGTGCCAGCTCACCAATACCACGTCCGGGGGGGGACACAGATACGCAGTATTTT
TRBV30	NA	13	TRBJ2-2	NA	CAWSVQGLGELFF	TGTGCCTGGAGCGTCCAGGGGTTGGGGGAGCTGTTTTTT
TRBV21-1	NA	16	TRBJ1-6	NA	CASSNTDRDLDGTLHF	TGTGCCAGCAGCAACACGGACAGGGACCTAGATGGAACCCTCCACTTT
TRBV19	NA	17	TRBJ1-5	NA	CASTSPRRDISNQPQHF	TGTGCCAGTACCTCACCCAGGCGAGATATTAGCAATCAGCCCCAGCATTTT
TRBV6-5	NA	15	TRBJ1-1	TRBD1	CASTIGGTGLTEAFF	TGTGCCAGCACTATAGGTGGGACAGGGCTCACTGAAGCTTTCTTT
TRBV5-6	NA	14	TRBJ2-1	NA	CASSLGGSYNEQFF	TGTGCCAGCAGCTTAGGCGGTTCCTACAATGAGCAGTTCTTC
TRBV28	NA	13	TRBJ2-4	TRBD1	CASSTGGADIQYF	TGTGCCAGCTCGACAGGGGGAGCGGACATTCAGTACTTC
TRBV2	NA	16	TRBJ2-7	TRBD1	CASIPGPSRGPREQYF	TGTGCCAGCATCCCCGGTCCGAGCAGGGGGCCTCGAGAGCAGTACTTC
TRBV5-1	once	14	TRBJ1-2	NA	CASSLSERSYGYTF	TGCGCCAGCAGCTTGTCTGAACGGAGCTATGGCTACACCTTC
TRBV18	NA	14	TRBJ1-4	NA	CASSIWAGAEKLFF	TGTGCCAGCTCAATATGGGCAGGGGCGGAAAAACTGTTTTTT
TRBV7-2	NA	13	TRBJ2-1	NA	CASSLNSYNEQFF	TGTGCCAGCAGCTTAAACAGCTACAATGAGCAGTTCTTC
TRBV2	NA	17	TRBJ2-2	TRBD2	CASQGAAGGQNTGELFF	TGTGCCAGCCAAGGAGCAGCGGGGGGACAGAACACCGGGGAGCTGTTTTTT
TRBV21-1	NA	19	TRBJ1-2	NA	CASSTLPGQGAGCGYGYTF	TGTGCCAGCAGCACACTGCCGGGACAGGGGGCAGGTTGTGGCTATGGCTACACCTTC
TRBV28	few	13	TRBJ1-1	NA	CASTEGRNTEAFF	TGTGCCAGCACCGAGGGCCGGAACACTGAAGCTTTCTTT
TRBV6-1	NA	18	TRBJ1-5	NA	CASSELVGGLQSNQPQHF	TGTGCCAGCAGTGAATTGGTTGGGGGACTGCAGAGCAATCAGCCCCAGCATTTT
TRBV6-5	NA	15	TRBJ1-3	TRBD1	CASIIDRGLGNTIYF	TGTGCCAGCATTATAGACAGGGGGCTTGGAAACACCATATATTTT
TRBV5-1	NA	16	TRBJ1-4	NA	CASSLTGSSMNEKLFF	TGCGCCAGCAGCCTGACCGGGAGCTCAATGAATGAAAAACTGTTTTTT
TRBV10-3	NA	19	TRBJ2-5	TRBD2	CVISESSTLSGGLQETQYF	TGTGTCATCAGTGAGTCCTCTACTCTTAGCGGGGGTCTACAAGAGACCCAGTACTTC
TRBV4-1	NA	13	TRBJ2-7	NA	CASSQGGAGEQYF	TGCGCCAGCAGCCAGGGGGGGGCGGGCGAGCAGTACTTC